The entry that follows covers one T cell receptor (beta chain) sequence. No antigen is known for it. Repertoires were generated with immunoSEQ multiplex PCR, while TCRdb's copy carries only in-frame clones and drops some. Found here are about 100,000 clones, around nine tenths of them singletons; the top ten hold around 9%. The data belong to a study of T cell responses to AZD1222 COVID-19 vaccine. The CDR3 has 16 residues. Germline V gene sequence: CDR1 SGHTA, CDR2 FQGNSA. With 3 bases clipped from V and 7 bases from J, the junction kept 11 bases outside the gene matches. Study observations and caveats: Spike-specific TCR repertoires showed rising breadth and depth after two AZD1222 doses. In the spike-specific TCR repertoire, nearly half reportedly target unmutated variant regions. Across spike, vaccine-associated CD4 TCRs were found, dominant at 160-218 and 743-854. Donor demographics were predominantly white British with a female majority; clonal diversity may be underestimated.

The material sequenced was peripheral blood, taken on day 0 of AZD1222 vaccination. The origin of this receptor is an adult in good health. This chain connects TRBV7-2 to TRBJ2-1; TRBD1 agrees at 8 bases. The CDR3: CASSFWTGRPPNEQFF. Here the CDR3 DNA reads TGTGCCAGCAGCTTCTGGACAGGGAGGCCCCCAAATGAGCAGTTCTTC.